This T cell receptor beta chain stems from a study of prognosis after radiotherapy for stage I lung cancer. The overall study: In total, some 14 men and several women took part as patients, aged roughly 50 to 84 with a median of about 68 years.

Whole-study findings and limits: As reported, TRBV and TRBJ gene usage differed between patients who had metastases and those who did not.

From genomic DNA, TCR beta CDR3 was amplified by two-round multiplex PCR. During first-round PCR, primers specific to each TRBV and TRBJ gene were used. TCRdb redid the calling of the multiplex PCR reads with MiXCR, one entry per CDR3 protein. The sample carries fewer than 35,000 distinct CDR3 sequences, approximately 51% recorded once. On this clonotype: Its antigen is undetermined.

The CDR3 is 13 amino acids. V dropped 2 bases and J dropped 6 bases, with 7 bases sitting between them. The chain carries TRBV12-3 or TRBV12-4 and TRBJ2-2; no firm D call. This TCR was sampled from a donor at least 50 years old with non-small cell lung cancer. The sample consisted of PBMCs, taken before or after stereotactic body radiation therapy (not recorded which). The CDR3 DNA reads TGTGCCAGCAGTTTACAACTGGCCGGGGAGCTGTTTTTT. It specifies CASSLQLAGELFF.